The clone carrying this T cell receptor (beta chain) was observed a single time. Germline values: CDR1 SGHTA, CDR2 FQGNSA. The CDR3 contains 16 residues. Trimming removed 3 bases from V and 2 bases from J, with 15 bases in between. Sequenced by immunoSEQ multiplex PCR; TCRdb stores in-frame clones only, minus some. The table records 45,000 to 55,000 clones, 83% of them present only once. The sample originates from a study of blood T cell repertoires in COVID-19. On the study more broadly: The United States, Italy and Spain supplied acute and convalescent COVID-19 samples. T cells, B-cell-depleted T cells, or PBMCs provided the cDNA or gDNA that served as material.

The chain uses TRBV7-2 and TRBJ2-3; a weak D match, TRBD1 (6 bases). The sequence came from a human donor in a cohort sampled during active COVID-19. Sequencing was performed on peripheral blood. CDR3 in amino acids: CASSLVGRGLTDTQYF. CDR3 nucleotides: TGTGCCAGCAGCTTGGTGGGCAGGGGCCTCACAGATACGCAGTATTTT. The full variable domain, completed using reference TRBV7-2 and TRBJ2-3, is GAGVSQSPSNKVTEKGKDVELRCDPISGHTALYWYRQSLGQGLEFLIYFQGNSAPDKSGLPSDRFSAERTGGSVSTLTIQRTQQEDSAVYLCASSLVGRGLTDTQYFGPGTRLTVL.